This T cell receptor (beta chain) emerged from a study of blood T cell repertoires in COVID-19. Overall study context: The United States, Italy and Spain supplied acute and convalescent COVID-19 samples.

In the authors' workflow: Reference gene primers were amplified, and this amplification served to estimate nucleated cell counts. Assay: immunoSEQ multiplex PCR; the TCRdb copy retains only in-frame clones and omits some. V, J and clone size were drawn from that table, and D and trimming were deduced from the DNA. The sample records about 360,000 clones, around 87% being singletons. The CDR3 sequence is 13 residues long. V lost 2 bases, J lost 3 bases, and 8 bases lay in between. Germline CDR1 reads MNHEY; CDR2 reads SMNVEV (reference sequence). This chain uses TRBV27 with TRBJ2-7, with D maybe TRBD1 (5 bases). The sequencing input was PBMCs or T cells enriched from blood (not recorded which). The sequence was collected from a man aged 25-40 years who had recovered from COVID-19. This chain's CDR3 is CASSLRGSYEQYF. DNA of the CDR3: TGTGCCAGCAGTTTAAGGGGCAGCTACGAGCAGTACTTC.